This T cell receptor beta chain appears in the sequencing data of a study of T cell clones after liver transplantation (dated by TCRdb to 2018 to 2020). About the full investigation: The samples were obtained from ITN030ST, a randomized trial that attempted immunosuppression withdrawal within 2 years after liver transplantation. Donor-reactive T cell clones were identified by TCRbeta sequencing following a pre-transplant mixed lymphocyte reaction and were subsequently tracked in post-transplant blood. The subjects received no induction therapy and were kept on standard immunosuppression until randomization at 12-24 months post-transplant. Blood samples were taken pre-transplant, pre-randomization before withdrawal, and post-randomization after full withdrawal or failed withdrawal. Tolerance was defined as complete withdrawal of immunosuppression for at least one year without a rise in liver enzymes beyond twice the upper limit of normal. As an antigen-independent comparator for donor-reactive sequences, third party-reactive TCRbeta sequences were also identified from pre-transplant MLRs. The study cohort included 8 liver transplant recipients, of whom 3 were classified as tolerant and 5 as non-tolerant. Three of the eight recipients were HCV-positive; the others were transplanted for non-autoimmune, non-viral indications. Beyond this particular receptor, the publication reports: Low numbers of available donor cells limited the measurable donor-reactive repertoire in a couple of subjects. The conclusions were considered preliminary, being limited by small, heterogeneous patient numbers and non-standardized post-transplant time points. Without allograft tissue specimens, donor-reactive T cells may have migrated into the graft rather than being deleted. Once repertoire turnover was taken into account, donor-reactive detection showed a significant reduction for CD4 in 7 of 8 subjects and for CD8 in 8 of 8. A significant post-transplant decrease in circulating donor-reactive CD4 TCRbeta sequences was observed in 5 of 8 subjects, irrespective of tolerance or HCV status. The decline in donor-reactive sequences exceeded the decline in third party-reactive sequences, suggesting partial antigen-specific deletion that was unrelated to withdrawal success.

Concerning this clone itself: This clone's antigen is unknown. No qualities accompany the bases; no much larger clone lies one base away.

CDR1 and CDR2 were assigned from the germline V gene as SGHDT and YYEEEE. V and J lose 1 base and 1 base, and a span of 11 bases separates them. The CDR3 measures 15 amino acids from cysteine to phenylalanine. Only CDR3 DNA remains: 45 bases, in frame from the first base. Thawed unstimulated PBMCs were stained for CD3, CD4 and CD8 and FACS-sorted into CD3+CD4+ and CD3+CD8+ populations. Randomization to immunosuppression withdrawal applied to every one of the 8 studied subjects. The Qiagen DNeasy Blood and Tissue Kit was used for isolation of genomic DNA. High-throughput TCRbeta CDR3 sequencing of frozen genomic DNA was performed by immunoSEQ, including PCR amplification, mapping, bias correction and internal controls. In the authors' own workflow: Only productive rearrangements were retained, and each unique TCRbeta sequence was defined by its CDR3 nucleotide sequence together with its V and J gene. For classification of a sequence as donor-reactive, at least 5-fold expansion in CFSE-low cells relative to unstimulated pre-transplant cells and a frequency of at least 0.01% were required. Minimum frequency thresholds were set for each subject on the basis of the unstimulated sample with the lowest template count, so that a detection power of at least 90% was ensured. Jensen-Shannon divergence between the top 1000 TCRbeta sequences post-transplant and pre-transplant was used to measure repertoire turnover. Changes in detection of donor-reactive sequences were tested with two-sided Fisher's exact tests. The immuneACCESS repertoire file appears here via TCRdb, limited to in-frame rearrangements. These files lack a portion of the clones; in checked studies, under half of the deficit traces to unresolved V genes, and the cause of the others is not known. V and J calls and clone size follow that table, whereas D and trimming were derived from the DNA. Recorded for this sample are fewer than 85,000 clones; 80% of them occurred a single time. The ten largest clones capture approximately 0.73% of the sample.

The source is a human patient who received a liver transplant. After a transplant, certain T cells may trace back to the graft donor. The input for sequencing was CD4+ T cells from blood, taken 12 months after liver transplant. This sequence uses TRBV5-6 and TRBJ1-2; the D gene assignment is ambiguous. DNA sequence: TGTGCCAGCAGCTTGTACCCCCCCGTTAACTATGGCTACACCTTC. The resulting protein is CASSLYPPVNYGYTF.